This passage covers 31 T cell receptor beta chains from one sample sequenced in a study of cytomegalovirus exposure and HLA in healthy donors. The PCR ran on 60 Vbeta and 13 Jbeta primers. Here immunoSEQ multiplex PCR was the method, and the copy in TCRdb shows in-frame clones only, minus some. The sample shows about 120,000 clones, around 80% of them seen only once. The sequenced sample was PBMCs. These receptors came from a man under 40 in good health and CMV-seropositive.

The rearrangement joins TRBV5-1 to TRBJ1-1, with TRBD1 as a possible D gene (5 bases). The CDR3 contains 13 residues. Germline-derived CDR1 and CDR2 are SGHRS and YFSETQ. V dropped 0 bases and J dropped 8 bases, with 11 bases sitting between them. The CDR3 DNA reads TGCGCCAGCAGCTTGGCCGAGGCAGGGGAAGCTTTCTTT. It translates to CASSLAEAGEAFF.

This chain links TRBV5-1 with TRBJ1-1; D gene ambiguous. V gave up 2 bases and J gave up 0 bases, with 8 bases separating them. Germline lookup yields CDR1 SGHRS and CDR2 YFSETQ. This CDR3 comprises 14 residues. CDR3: CASSLGLMNTEAFF. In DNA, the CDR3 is TGCGCCAGCAGCTTAGGACTCATGAACACTGAAGCTTTCTTT.

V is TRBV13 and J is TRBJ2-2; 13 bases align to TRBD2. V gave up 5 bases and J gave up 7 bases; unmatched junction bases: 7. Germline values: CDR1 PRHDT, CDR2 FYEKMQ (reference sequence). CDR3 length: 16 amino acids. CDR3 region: CASSAGLAGFGGELFF. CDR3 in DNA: TGTGCCAGCAGCGCGGGACTAGCGGGGTTCGGCGGGGAGCTGTTTTTT.

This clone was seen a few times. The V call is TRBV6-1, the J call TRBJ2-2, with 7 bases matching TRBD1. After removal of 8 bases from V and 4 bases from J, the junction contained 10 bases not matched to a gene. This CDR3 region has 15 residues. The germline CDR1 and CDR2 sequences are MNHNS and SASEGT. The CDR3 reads CASDIEGAVTGELFF. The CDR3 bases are TGTGCCAGCGATATCGAGGGGGCAGTCACCGGGGAGCTGTTTTTT.

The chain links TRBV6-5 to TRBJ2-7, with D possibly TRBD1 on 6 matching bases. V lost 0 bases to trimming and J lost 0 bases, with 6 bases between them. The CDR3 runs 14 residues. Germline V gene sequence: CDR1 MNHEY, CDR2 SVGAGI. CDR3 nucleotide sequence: TGTGCCAGCAGTTACTCGGACAGCTCCTACGAGCAGTACTTC. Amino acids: CASSYSDSSYEQYF.

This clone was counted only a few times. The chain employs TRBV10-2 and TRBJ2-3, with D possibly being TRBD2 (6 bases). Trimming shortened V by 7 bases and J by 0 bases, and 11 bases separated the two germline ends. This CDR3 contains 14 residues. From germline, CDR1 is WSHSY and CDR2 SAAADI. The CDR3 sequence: CASKEGTSTDTQYF. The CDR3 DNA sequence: TGCGCCAGCAAGGAGGGGACTAGCACAGATACGCAGTATTTT.

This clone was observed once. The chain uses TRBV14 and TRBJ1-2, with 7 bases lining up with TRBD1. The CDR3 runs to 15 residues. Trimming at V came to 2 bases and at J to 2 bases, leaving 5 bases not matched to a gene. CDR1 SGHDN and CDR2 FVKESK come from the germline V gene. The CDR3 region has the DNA TGTGCCAGCAGCCAACACCCGGGACAGAACTATGGCTACACCTTC. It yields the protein CASSQHPGQNYGYTF.

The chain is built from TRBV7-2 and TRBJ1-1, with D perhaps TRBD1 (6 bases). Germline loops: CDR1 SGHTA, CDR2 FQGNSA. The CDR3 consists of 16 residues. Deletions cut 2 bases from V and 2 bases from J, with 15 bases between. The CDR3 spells CASSLRAIRGNTEAFF. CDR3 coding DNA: TGTGCCAGCAGCTTACGGGCCATCAGGGGTAACACTGAAGCTTTCTTT.

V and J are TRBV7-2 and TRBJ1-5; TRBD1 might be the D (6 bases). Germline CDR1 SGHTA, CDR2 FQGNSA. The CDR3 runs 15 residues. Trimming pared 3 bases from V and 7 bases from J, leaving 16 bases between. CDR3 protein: CASSFQGSGGQPQHF. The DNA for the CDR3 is TGTGCCAGCAGCTTTCAAGGTTCGGGGGGCCAGCCCCAGCATTTT.

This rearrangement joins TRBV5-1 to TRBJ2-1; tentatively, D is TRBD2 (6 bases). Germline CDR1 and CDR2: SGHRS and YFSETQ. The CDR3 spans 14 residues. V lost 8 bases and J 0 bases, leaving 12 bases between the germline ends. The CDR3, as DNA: TGCGCCAGTTACTCGGGGGACTCCTACAATGAGCAGTTCTTC. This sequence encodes CASYSGDSYNEQFF.

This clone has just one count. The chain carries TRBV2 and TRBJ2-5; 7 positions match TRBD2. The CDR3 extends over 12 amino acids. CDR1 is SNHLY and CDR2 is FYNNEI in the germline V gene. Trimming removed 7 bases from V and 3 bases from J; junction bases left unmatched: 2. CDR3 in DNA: TGTGCCAGCATTCTAGCGGAAGAGACCCAGTACTTC. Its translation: CASILAEETQYF.

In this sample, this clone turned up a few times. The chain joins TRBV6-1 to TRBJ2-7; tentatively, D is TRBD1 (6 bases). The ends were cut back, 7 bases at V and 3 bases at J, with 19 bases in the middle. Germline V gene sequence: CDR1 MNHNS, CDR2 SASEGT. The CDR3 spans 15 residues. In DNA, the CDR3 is TGTGCCAGCACCAGGACAGTTCAAGAGCGCTACGAGCAGTACTTC. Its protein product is CASTRTVQERYEQYF.

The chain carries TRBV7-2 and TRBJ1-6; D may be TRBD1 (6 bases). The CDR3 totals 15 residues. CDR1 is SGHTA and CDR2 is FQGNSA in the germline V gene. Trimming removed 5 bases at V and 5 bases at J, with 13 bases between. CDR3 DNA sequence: TGTGCCAGCAGCACCCGACAGGCGGATAATTCACCCCTCCACTTT. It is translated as CASSTRQADNSPLHF. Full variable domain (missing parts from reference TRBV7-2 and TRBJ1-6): GAGVSQSPSNKVTEKGKDVELRCDPISGHTALYWYRQSLGQGLEFLIYFQGNSAPDKSGLPSDRFSAERTGGSVSTLTIQRTQQEDSAVYLCASSTRQADNSPLHFGNGTRLTVT.

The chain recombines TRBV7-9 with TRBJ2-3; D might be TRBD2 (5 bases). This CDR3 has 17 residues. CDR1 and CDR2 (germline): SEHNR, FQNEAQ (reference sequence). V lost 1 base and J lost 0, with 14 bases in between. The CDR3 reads CASSLGRTASSTDTQYF. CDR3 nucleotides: TGTGCCAGCAGCTTAGGTAGGACTGCCTCTAGCACAGATACGCAGTATTTT.

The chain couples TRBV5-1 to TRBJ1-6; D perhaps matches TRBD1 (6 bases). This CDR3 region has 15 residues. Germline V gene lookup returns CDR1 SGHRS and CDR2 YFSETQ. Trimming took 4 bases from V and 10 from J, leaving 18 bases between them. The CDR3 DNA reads TGCGCCAGCAGCCAGGGTGCAGGGGAACCCTCACCCCTCCACTTT. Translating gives CASSQGAGEPSPLHF.

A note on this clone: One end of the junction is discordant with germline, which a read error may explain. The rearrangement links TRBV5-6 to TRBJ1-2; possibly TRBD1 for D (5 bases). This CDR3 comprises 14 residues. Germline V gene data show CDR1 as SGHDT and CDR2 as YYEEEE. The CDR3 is CASSPFAGRGGYPF. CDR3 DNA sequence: TGTGCCAGCAGCCCTTTCGCGGGGAGGGGTGGCTACCCCTTC. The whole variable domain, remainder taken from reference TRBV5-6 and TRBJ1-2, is DAGVTQSPTHLIKTRGQQVTLRCSPKSGHDTVSWYQQALGQGPQFIFQYYEEEERQRGNFPDRFSGHQFPNYSSELNVNALLLGDSALYLCASSPFAGRGGYPFGSGTRLTVV.

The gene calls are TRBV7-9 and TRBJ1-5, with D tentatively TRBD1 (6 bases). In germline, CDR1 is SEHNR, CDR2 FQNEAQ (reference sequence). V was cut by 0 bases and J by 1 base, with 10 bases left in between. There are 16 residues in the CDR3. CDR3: CASSLAGARSNQPQHF. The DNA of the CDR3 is TGTGCCAGCAGCTTAGCGGGGGCTAGGAGCAATCAGCCCCAGCATTTT.

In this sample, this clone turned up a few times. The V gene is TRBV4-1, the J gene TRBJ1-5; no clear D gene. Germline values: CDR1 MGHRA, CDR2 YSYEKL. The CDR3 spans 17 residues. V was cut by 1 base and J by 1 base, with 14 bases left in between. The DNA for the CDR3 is TGCGCCAGCAGCCAAGTCCTCGGACGGGAGAGCAATCAGCCCCAGCATTTT. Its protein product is CASSQVLGRESNQPQHF.

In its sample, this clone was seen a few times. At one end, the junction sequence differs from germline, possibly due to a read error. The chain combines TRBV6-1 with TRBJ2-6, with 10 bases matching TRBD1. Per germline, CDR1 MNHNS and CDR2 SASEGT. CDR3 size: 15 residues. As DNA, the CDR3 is TGTGCCAGCAGTTCCGGGACAGGGGCCCCGAACGTCCTGCCTTTC. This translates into CASSSGTGAPNVLPF.

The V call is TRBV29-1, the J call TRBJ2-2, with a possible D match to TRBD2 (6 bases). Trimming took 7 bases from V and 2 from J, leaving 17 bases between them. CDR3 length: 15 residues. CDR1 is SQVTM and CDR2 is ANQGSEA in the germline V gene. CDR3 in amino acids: CSGGEQSTNTGELFF. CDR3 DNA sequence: TGCAGCGGGGGGGAGCAGTCCACAAACACCGGGGAGCTGTTTTTT.

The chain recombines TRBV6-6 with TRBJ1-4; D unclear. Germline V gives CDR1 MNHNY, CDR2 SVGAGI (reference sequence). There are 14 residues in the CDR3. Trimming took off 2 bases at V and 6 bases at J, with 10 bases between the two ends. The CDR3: CASSYAGIYEKLFF. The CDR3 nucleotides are TGTGCCAGCAGTTACGCGGGGATTTATGAAAAACTGTTTTTT.

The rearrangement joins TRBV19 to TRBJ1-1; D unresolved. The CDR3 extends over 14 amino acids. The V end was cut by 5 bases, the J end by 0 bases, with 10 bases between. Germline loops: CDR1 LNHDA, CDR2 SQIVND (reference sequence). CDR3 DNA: TGTGCCAGTAGTTGGAGTTCGTTGAACACTGAAGCTTTCTTT. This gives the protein CASSWSSLNTEAFF. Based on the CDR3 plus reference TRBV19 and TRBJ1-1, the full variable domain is DGGITQSPKYLFRKEGQNVTLSCEQNLNHDAMYWYRQDPGQGLRLIYYSQIVNDFQKGDIAEGYSVSREKKESFPLTVTSAQKNPTAFYLCASSWSSLNTEAFFGQGTRLTVV.

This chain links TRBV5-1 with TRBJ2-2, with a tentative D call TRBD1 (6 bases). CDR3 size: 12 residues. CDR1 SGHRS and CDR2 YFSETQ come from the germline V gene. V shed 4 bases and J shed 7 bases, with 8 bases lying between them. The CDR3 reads CASSRTDGELFF. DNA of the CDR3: TGCGCCAGCAGCAGGACAGACGGGGAGCTGTTTTTT.

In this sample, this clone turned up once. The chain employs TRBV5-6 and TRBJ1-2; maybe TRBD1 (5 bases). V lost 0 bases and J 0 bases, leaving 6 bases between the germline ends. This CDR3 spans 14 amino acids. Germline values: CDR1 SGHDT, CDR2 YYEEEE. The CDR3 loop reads CASSLDRTNYGYTF. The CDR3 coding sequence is TGTGCCAGCAGCTTGGACAGGACTAACTATGGCTACACCTTC. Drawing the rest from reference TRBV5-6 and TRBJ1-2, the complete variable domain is DAGVTQSPTHLIKTRGQQVTLRCSPKSGHDTVSWYQQALGQGPQFIFQYYEEEERQRGNFPDRFSGHQFPNYSSELNVNALLLGDSALYLCASSLDRTNYGYTFGSGTRLTVV.

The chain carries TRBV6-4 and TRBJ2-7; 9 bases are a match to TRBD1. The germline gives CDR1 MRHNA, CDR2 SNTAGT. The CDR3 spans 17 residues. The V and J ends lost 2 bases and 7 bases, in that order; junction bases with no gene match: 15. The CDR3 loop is CASSDKDAGQGLGEQYF. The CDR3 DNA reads TGTGCCAGCAGTGACAAGGACGCGGGACAGGGTCTAGGGGAGCAGTACTTC.

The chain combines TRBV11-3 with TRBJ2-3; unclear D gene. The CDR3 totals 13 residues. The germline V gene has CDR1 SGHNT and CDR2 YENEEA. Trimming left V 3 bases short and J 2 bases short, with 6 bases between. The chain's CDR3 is CASSFSSTDTQYF. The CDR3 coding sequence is TGTGCCAGCAGCTTCTCTTCCACAGATACGCAGTATTTT.

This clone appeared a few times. The chain's CDR3 is CASSYSPEAFF. The CDR3 bases are TGTGCCAGCAGTTACTCTCCAGAAGCTTTCTTT. The chain links TRBV6-6 to TRBJ1-1; D is uncertain. The CDR3 is 11 residues long. CDR1 is MNHNY, CDR2 SVGAGI, per germline (reference sequence). V lost 0 bases, J lost 8 bases, and 4 bases lay in between.

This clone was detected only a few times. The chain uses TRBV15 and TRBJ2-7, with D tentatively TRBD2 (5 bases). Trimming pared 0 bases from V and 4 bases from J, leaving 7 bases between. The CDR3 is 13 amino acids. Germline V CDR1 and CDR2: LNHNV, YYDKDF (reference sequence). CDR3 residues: CATSRDPGYEQYF. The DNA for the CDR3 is TGTGCCACCAGCAGAGATCCGGGGTACGAGCAGTACTTC. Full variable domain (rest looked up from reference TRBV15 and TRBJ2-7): DAMVIQNPRYQVTQFGKPVTLSCSQTLNHNVMYWYQQKSSQAPKLLFHYYDKDFNNEADTPDNFQSRRPNTSFCFLDIRSPGLGDTAMYLCATSRDPGYEQYFGPGTRLTVT.

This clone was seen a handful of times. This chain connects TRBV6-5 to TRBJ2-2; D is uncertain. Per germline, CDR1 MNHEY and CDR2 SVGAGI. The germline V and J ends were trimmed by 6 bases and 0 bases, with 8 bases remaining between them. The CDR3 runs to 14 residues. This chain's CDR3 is CASRSRSNTGELFF. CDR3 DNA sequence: TGTGCCAGCAGGAGTCGGTCGAACACCGGGGAGCTGTTTTTT.

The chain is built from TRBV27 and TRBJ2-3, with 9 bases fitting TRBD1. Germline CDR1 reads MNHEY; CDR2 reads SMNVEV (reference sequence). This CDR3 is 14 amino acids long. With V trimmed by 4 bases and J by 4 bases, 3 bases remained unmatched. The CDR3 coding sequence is TGTGCCAGCAGTTGGGGACAGGGCGCAGATACGCAGTATTTT. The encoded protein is CASSWGQGADTQYF.

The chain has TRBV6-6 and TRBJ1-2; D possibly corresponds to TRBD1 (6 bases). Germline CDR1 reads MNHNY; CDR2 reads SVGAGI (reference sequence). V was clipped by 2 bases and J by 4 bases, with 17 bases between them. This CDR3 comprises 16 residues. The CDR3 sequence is CASSYELLQGRYGYTF. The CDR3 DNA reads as TGTGCCAGCAGTTACGAACTTTTACAGGGCCGCTATGGCTACACCTTC.